The 21 T cell receptor beta chains in this list originate from one sample, sequenced in a study of T cell repertoires in cytomegalovirus infection (dated 2019 in TCRdb). These receptors' targets are unknown. The reads were generated on an Illumina HiSeq 1500. The public sequencing data were trimmed at Q25 with fastp and processed into clonotypes with MiXCR by TCRdb, which kept only in-frame beta chains. One record per CDR3 amino acid sequence lists the most common genes and DNA. The sample table holds 450,000 to 650,000 distinct CDR3 sequences, of which just under 40% were seen once. The leading ten clones occupy 48% of the sample. According to the study, the label for this sample's treatment or condition signals: in vitro stimulation with specific CMV peptide epitopes to enrich CMV-specific T cells. Sample: cultured PBMCs, taken from culture after CMV antigen stimulation. Every receptor here comes from a human donor in good health (CMV status not recorded). Some clones in this sample may be carry-over from other donors' samples.

The CDR3 DNA reads as TGCGCCAGCTGCCCGGGACAGACATCCGAAGTTAGGTACTTC. This codes for CASCPGQTSEVRYF. The rearrangement links TRBV5-1 to TRBJ2-7, with 7 nucleotides matching TRBD1. Germline-derived CDR1 and CDR2 are SGHRS and YFSETQ. CDR3 length equals 14 residues. The ends lost 7 bases at V and 12 bases at J; junction bases unmatched: 19. The whole variable domain, filled in from reference TRBV5-1 and TRBJ2-7, reads KAGVTQTPRYLIKTRGQQVTLSCSPISGHRSVSWYQQTPGQGLQFLFEYFSETQRNKGNFPGRFSGRQFSNSRSEMNVSTLELGDSALYLCASCPGQTSEVRYFGPGTRLTVT.

This clonotype was seen more than once but under ten times. The chain uses TRBV19 and TRBJ2-5, with unresolved D. Deletions cut 7 bases from V and 1 base from J, with 13 bases between. Germline V gives CDR1 LNHDA, CDR2 SQIVND (reference sequence). The length of the CDR3 is 14 residues. The CDR3 loop reads CASNPRASQETQYF. The DNA for the CDR3 is TGTGCCAGTAACCCACGGGCCTCCCAAGAGACCCAGTACTTC.

This clonotype showed up just a few times. The chain links TRBV7-6 to TRBJ2-7; a possible D gene is TRBD1 (6 bases). The CDR3 contains 12 residues. V lost 4 bases to trimming and J lost 7 bases, with 11 bases between them. The V gene's germline CDR1 is SGHVS and CDR2 FNYEAQ. DNA of the CDR3: TGTGCCAGCAGCTCCAAGGGGACAGAGCAGTACTTC. Protein product: CASSSKGTEQYF.

The rearrangement links TRBV4-1 to TRBJ1-4; no reliable D call. Germline CDR1 and CDR2: MGHRA and YSYEKL. Trimming took 6 bases from V and 7 from J, leaving 9 bases between them. The CDR3 spans 12 residues. The CDR3 nucleotides are TGCGCCAGCAGTCCGGACGGTGAAAAACTGTTTTTT. Protein sequence: CASSPDGEKLFF.

The chain recombines TRBV6-6 with TRBJ2-1, with D possibly TRBD2 on 5 matching bases. This CDR3 region has 16 residues. Trimming took 5 bases from V and 5 from J, leaving 19 bases between them. The germline gives CDR1 MNHNY, CDR2 SVGAGI (reference sequence). The CDR3 reads CASSGRAGKVDNEQFF. The CDR3 DNA is TGTGCCAGCAGTGGTAGGGCGGGTAAGGTGGACAATGAGCAGTTCTTC.

The rearrangement links TRBV11-2 to TRBJ1-2; D not resolved. Trimming left V 3 bases short and J 4 bases short, with 9 bases between. The CDR3 is 13 amino acids. Germline CDR1 SGHAT, CDR2 FQNNGV. CDR3 DNA: TGTGCCAGCAGCTTCGTCCCGGGCTATGGCTACACCTTC. This encodes CASSFVPGYGYTF.

This clonotype has just a few counts. V gene TRBV4-1 combines with J gene TRBJ2-3, with no clear D. V was trimmed by 0 bases and J by 2 bases, leaving 9 bases between them. Looked up from germline, CDR1 is MGHRA and CDR2 is YSYEKL. The CDR3 sequence is 15 residues long. The CDR3 nucleotides read TGCGCCAGCAGCCAAGAAAGAGCCGCCACAGATACGCAGTATTTT. Protein: CASSQERAATDTQYF.

This clonotype was detected a few times. CDR3 DNA: TGTGCTAGTGGTTTGGAGCCGGAGTCACCCCTCCACTTT. Translated: CASGLEPESPLHF. The rearrangement joins TRBV12-5 to TRBJ1-6; D not certain. The CDR3 sequence is 13 residues long. The germline gives CDR1 LGHNT, CDR2 FRNRAP. Trimming removed 1 base at V and 10 bases at J, with 8 bases between.

This clonotype has a handful of counts. The chain recombines TRBV7-2 with TRBJ2-4; perhaps D is TRBD1 or TRBD2 (5 bases each). This CDR3 has 13 amino acids. Between the trimmed V and J ends, which lost 5 bases and 7 bases, there was a span of 12 bases. Germline lookup yields CDR1 SGHTA and CDR2 FQGNSA. The CDR3 protein is CASSPGRENIQYF. CDR3 bases: TGTGCCAGCAGCCCTGGCAGGGAGAACATTCAGTACTTC.

This clonotype appeared a few times. The V and J genes are TRBV6-2 or TRBV6-3 and TRBJ2-3, with a tentative D call TRBD2 (6 bases). CDR1 and CDR2 from the germline V gene are MNHEY and SVGEGT. This CDR3 region has 17 residues. Trimming removed 5 bases from V and 2 bases from J, with 20 bases in between. In DNA form, the CDR3 reads TGTGCCAGCAGTACCCGAGGCGCGGGGCGGGTCACAGATACGCAGTATTTT. Residues: CASSTRGAGRVTDTQYF.

A few counts support this clonotype. The rearrangement uses TRBV12-3 or TRBV12-4 and TRBJ1-3; D gene unclear. The CDR3 covers 13 residues. V shed 1 base and J shed 3 bases, with 4 bases lying between them. The CDR3 nucleotides read TGTGCCAGCAGTTTAGGGAATGGAAACACCATATATTTT. Protein: CASSLGNGNTIYF.

This chain links TRBV7-2 with TRBJ2-5; possibly TRBD2 for D (5 bases). With 1 base removed from V and 5 bases from J, the gap between germline ends came to 20 bases. The germline V gene encodes CDR1 SGHTA and CDR2 FQGNSA. The CDR3 spans 17 residues. The CDR3 DNA reads as TGTGCCAGCAGCTTAGAAAGCGGACCGCCACCAAGGGAGACCCAGTACTTC. It encodes CASSLESGPPPRETQYF.

The J gene is TRBJ1-5, the V gene TRBV7-2, with D unclear. The germline gives CDR1 SGHTA, CDR2 FQGNSA. CDR3 size: 12 residues. Trimming took 5 bases from V and 10 from J, leaving 12 bases between them. In nucleotides, the CDR3 is TGTGCCAGCAGCCTCTTGGGCTTCCCCCAGCATTTT. It specifies CASSLLGFPQHF.

The chain employs TRBV5-1 and TRBJ2-2; no reliable D call. Germline V gene lookup returns CDR1 SGHRS and CDR2 YFSETQ. Between the trimmed V and J ends, which lost 4 bases and 6 bases, there was a span of 16 bases. There are 15 residues in the CDR3. CDR3 residues: CASSVGGDGPGELFF. CDR3 coding DNA: TGCGCCAGCAGCGTCGGTGGGGATGGACCCGGGGAGCTGTTTTTT.

This clonotype was recorded many times. This rearrangement joins TRBV11-3 to TRBJ2-1; TRBD2 agrees at 11 bases. CDR1 and CDR2 (germline): SGHNT, YENEEA. The CDR3 is made up of 20 amino acids. The ends lost 4 bases at V and 3 bases at J; junction bases unmatched: 17. The CDR3 reads CASSSRWANSGGAGYNEQFF. The CDR3 DNA reads TGTGCCAGCAGCTCTAGATGGGCGAATAGCGGGGGGGCGGGCTACAATGAGCAGTTCTTC. The full variable domain, its missing parts supplied by reference TRBV11-3 and TRBJ2-1, is EAGVVQSPRYKIIEKKQPVAFWCNPISGHNTLYWYLQNLGQGPELLIRYENEEAVDDSQLPKDRFSAERLKGVDSTLKIQPAELGDSAVYLCASSSRWANSGGAGYNEQFFGPGTRLTVL.

The V and J genes are TRBV28 and TRBJ2-2; a weak D match, TRBD1 (6 bases). This CDR3 is 16 amino acids long. The germline V and J ends were trimmed by 7 bases and 1 base, with 16 bases remaining between them. Germline CDR1 reads MDHEN; CDR2 reads SYDVKM. CDR3 amino acids: CASITPKGVNTGELFF. The CDR3 DNA sequence: TGTGCCAGCATCACGCCTAAGGGGGTGAACACCGGGGAGCTGTTTTTT.

The sample holds a few counts of this clonotype. The chain combines TRBV24-1 with TRBJ2-3, with TRBD2 as a possible D gene (6 bases). This CDR3 has 14 residues. The germline V and J ends were trimmed by 4 bases and 4 bases, with 11 bases remaining between them. Germline CDR1 KGHDR, CDR2 SFDVKD. The CDR3 spells CATSDIAEADTQYF. In DNA form, the CDR3 reads TGTGCCACCAGTGACATAGCGGAGGCAGATACGCAGTATTTT.

This chain connects TRBV7-2 to TRBJ2-7; tentative D call: TRBD1 (6 bases). V dropped 5 bases and J dropped 9 bases, with 14 bases sitting between them. The V gene's germline CDR1 is SGHTA and CDR2 FQGNSA. The CDR3 runs 12 residues. CDR3 loop: CASSLRTAAQYF. CDR3 DNA sequence: TGTGCCAGCAGCCTCCGGACAGCCGCGCAGTACTTC.

This clonotype showed up just a few times. V and J are TRBV7-2 and TRBJ2-2; 10 bases map to TRBD2. V shed 8 bases, J shed 6 bases, and the junction held 6 bases outside the gene matches. The germline CDR1 and CDR2 sequences are SGHTA and FQGNSA. The CDR3 sequence is 14 residues long. The CDR3 spells CASGKAGGAGELFF. The CDR3 nucleotides are TGTGCCAGCGGCAAAGCGGGAGGGGCCGGGGAGCTGTTTTTT.

A note on this clonotype: One end of the junction is discordant with germline, which a read error may explain. The chain joins TRBV7-6 to TRBJ2-7; 9 nucleotides align to TRBD2. There are 12 residues in the CDR3. Germline V gene sequence: CDR1 SGHVS, CDR2 FNYEAQ. The CDR3 sequence: CASSLSRGGLDF. For the CDR3, the DNA is TGTGCCAGCAGCTTATCGCGGGGGGGGCTGGACTTC.

This clonotype was counted at least ten times. This chain uses TRBV7-2 with TRBJ1-1; tentative D call: TRBD1 (6 bases). This CDR3 comprises 16 residues. Germline-derived CDR1 and CDR2 are SGHTA and FQGNSA. With 2 bases removed from V and 4 bases from J, the gap between germline ends came to 17 bases. The CDR3 spells CASSLWSVGASTEAFF. For the CDR3, the DNA is TGTGCCAGCAGCTTATGGTCAGTGGGGGCTAGCACTGAAGCTTTCTTT.